The present entry profiles one TCR beta chain with its context. The CDR3 is 17 residues long. Germline CDR1 is LGHNA and CDR2 is YNFKEQ. V shed 0 bases, J shed 4 bases, and the junction held 10 bases outside the gene matches. One entry per CDR3 protein results from TCRdb running MiXCR on the RT-PCR reads. There are about 680,000 distinct CDR3 sequences in the sample; approximately 15% occur only once, and about 3.9% lies in the top ten. The source of this sequence is a female donor in good health, serving as a healthy control. The V and J genes are TRBV4-2 and TRBJ2-3; 7 bases are shared with TRBD1. What was sequenced was memory CD4+ T cells from blood. CDR3 protein: CASSQDLRQGLPDTQYF. DNA of the CDR3: TGTGCCAGCAGCCAAGATCTCAGACAGGGTTTACCAGATACGCAGTATTTT.